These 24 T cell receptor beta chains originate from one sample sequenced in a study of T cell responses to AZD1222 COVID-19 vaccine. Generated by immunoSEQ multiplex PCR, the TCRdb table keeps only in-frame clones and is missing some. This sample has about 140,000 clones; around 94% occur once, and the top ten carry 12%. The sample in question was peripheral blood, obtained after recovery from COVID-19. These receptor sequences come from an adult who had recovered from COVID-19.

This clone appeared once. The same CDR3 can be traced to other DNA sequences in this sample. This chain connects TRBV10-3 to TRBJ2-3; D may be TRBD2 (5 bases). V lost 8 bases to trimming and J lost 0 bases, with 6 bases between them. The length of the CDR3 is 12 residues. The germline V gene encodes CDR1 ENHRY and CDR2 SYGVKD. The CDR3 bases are TGTGCCATCGGCGGGAGCACAGATACGCAGTATTTT. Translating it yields CAIGGSTDTQYF.

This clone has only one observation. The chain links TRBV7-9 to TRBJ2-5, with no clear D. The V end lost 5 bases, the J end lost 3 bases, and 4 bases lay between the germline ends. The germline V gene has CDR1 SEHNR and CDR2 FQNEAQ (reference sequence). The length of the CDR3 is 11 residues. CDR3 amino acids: CASSREETQYF. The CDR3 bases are TGTGCCAGCAGCCGAGAAGAGACCCAGTACTTC.

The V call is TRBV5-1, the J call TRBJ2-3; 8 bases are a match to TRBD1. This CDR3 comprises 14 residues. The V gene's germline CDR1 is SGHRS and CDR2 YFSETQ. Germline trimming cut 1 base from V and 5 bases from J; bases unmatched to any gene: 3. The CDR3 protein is CASSLQGAKDTQYF. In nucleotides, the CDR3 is TGCGCCAGCAGCTTGCAGGGGGCAAAAGATACGCAGTATTTT.

The CDR3 loop reads CASSPPSLSYEQYF. CDR3 nucleotides: TGTGCCAGCTCACCACCGTCGCTCTCCTACGAGCAGTACTTC. The chain links TRBV18 to TRBJ2-7; D ambiguous. Trimming left V 0 bases short and J 0 bases short, with 6 bases between. Per the germline V gene, CDR1 is KGHSH and CDR2 is LQKENI. The CDR3 runs 14 residues.

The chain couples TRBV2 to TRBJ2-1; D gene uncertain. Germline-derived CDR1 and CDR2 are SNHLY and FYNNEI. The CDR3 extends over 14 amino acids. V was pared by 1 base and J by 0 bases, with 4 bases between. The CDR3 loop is CASSEVGSYNEQFF. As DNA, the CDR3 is TGTGCCAGCAGTGAAGTGGGCTCCTACAATGAGCAGTTCTTC. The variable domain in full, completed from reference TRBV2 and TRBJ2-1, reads EPEVTQTPSHQVTQMGQEVILRCVPISNHLYFYWYRQILGQKVEFLVSFYNNEISEKSEIFDDQFSVERPDGSNFTLKIRSTKLEDSAMYFCASSEVGSYNEQFFGPGTRLTVL.

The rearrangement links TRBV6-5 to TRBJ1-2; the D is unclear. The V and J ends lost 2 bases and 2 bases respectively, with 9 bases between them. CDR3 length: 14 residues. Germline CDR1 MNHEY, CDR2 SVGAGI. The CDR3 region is CASSYRTGNYGYTF. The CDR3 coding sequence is TGTGCCAGCAGTTACCGGACGGGAAACTATGGCTACACCTTC.

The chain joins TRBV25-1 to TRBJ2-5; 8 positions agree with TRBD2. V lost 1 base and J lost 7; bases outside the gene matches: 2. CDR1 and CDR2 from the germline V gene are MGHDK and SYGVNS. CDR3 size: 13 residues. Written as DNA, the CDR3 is TGTGCCAGCAGTGAATCGCGGGAGGTGACCCAGTACTTC. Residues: CASSESREVTQYF.

CDR3 region: CASSRGHYNEQFF. In DNA, the CDR3 is TGTGCCAGCAGTCGTGGCCATTACAATGAGCAGTTCTTC. The genes are TRBV7-6 and TRBJ2-1; no firm D call. The CDR3 runs to 13 residues. Between the trimmed V and J ends, which lost 6 bases and 4 bases, there was a span of 10 bases. From germline, CDR1 is SGHVS and CDR2 FNYEAQ.

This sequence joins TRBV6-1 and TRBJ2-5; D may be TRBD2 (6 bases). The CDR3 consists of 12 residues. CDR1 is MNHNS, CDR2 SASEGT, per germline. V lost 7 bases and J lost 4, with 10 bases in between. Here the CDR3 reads CASNRGGETQYF. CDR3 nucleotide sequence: TGTGCCAGCAATCGGGGAGGAGAGACCCAGTACTTC.

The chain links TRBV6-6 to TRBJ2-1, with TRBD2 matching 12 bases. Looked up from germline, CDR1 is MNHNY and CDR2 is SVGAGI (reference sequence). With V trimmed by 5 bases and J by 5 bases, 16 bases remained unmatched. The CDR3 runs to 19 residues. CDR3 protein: CASSPQTLGGLAGHNEQFF. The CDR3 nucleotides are TGTGCCAGCAGTCCACAAACGCTGGGGGGACTAGCGGGCCACAATGAGCAGTTCTTC.

This CDR3 is CASSLGGRETQYF. CDR3 nucleotide sequence: TGTGCCAGCAGCTTAGGAGGGAGAGAGACCCAGTACTTC. The chain joins TRBV7-3 to TRBJ2-5; D is perhaps TRBD2 (6 bases). The germline V gene encodes CDR1 SGHTA and CDR2 FQGTGA. Trimming removed 2 bases from V and 4 bases from J, with 8 bases in between. The CDR3 runs to 13 residues.

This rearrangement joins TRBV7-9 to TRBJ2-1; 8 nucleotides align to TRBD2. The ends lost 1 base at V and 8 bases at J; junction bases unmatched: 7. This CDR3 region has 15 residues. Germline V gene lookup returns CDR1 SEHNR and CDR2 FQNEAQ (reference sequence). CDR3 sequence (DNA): TGTGCCAGCAGCTTAGGGGGACGAGCGGGAGATGAGCAGTTCTTC. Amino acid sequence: CASSLGGRAGDEQFF.

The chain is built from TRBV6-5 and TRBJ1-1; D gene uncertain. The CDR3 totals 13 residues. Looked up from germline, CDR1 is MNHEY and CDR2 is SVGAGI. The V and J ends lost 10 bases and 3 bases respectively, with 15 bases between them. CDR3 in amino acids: CATLTGWDTEAFF. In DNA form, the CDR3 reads TGTGCCACGCTCACCGGGTGGGACACTGAAGCTTTCTTT.

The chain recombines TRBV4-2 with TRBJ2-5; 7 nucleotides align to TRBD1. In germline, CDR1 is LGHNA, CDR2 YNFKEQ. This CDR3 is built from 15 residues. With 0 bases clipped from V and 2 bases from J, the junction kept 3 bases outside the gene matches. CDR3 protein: CASSQDGTEQETQYF. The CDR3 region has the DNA TGTGCCAGCAGCCAAGATGGGACAGAACAAGAGACCCAGTACTTC.

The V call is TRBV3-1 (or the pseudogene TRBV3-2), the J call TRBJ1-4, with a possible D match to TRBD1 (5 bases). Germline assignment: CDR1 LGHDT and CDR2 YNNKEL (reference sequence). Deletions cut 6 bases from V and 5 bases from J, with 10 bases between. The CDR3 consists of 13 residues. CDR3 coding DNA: TGTGCCAGCAGTGGGACCCTAAATGAAAAACTGTTTTTT. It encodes CASSGTLNEKLFF.

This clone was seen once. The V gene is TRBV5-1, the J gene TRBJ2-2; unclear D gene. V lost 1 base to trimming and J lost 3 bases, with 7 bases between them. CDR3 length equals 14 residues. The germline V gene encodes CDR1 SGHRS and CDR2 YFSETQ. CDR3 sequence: CASSLFWDTGELFF. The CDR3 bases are TGCGCCAGCAGCTTGTTTTGGGACACCGGGGAGCTGTTTTTT. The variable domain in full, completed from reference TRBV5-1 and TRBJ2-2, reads KAGVTQTPRYLIKTRGQQVTLSCSPISGHRSVSWYQQTPGQGLQFLFEYFSETQRNKGNFPGRFSGRQFSNSRSEMNVSTLELGDSALYLCASSLFWDTGELFFGEGSRLTVL.

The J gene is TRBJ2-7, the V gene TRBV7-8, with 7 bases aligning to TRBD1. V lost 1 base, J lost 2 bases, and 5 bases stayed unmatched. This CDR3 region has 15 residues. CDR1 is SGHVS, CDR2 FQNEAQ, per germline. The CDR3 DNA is TGTGCCAGCAGCTTAGGCGCAGGGGGAGCCTACGAGCAGTACTTC. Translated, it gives CASSLGAGGAYEQYF.

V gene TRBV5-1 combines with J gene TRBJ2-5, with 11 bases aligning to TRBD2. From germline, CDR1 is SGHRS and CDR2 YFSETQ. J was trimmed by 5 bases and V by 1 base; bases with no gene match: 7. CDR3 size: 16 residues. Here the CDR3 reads CASSLWLAGGPETQYF. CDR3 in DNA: TGCGCCAGCAGCTTGTGGTTAGCGGGAGGGCCGGAGACCCAGTACTTC.

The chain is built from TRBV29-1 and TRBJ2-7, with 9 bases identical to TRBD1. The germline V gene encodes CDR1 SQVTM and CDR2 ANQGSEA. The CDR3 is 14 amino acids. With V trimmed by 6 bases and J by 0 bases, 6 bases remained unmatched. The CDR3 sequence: CSVDRGPSSYEQYF. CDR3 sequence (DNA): TGCAGCGTGGACAGGGGTCCCAGCTCCTACGAGCAGTACTTC.

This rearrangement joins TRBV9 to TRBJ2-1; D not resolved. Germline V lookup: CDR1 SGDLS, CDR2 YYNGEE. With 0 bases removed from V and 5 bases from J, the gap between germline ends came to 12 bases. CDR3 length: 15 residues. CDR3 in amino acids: CASSVAWHGNNEQFF. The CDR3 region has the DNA TGTGCCAGCAGCGTAGCGTGGCACGGAAACAATGAGCAGTTCTTC.

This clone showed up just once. The DNA of the CDR3 is TGTGCCAGCAGCGCCGGACCGTCAAACACTGAAGCTTTCTTT. It translates to CASSAGPSNTEAFF. This chain joins TRBV9 and TRBJ1-1; D uncertain. The CDR3 is 14 residues long. Germline V gene sequence: CDR1 SGDLS, CDR2 YYNGEE. Trimming removed 3 bases from V and 2 bases from J, with 11 bases in between.

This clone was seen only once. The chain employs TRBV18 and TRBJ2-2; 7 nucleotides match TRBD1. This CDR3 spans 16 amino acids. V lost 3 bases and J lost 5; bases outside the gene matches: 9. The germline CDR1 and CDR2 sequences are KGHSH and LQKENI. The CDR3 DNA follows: TGTGCCAGCTCACCTCTGGCAGGGGGAGAGACCGGGGAGCTGTTTTTT. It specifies CASSPLAGGETGELFF.

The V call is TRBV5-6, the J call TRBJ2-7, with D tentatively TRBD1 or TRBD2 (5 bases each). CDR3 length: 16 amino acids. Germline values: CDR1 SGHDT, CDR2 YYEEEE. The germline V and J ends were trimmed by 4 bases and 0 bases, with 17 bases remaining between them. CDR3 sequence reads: CASSAFRDLSSYEQYF. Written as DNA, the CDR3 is TGTGCCAGCAGCGCCTTCCGGGACCTGAGCTCCTACGAGCAGTACTTC.

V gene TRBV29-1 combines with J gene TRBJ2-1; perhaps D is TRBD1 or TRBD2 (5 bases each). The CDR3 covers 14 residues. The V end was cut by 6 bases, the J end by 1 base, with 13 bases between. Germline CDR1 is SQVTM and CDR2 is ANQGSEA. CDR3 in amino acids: CSVGRGTSYNEQFF. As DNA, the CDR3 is TGCAGCGTGGGACGGGGAACGTCCTACAATGAGCAGTTCTTC.